This T cell receptor (beta chain) is drawn from a study of a mutant IDH1 vaccine in newly diagnosed glioma listed by TCRdb under 2021. Looking at the study overall: Eight vaccinations were administered to patients in weeks 1, 3, 5, 7, 11, 15, 19 and 23, corresponding to visits V03 through V10. In the chemotherapy-containing groups, vaccination started alongside temozolomide cycles, whereas in patients who had radiotherapy alone it started 4-6 weeks after radiotherapy. The approximately 30 treated patients were around 62% male and about 38% female, with a mean age of approximately 40 years. Before enrollment, most patients had been given radiochemotherapy with temozolomide as standard therapy, while the rest had received either radiotherapy alone or temozolomide alone. Peripheral blood was drawn at six visits: V03 (baseline), V05, V07, V10, V12 and V13. Longitudinal TCRB deep sequencing was performed for about two dozen treated patients wherever samples were available for exploratory analyses. What the authors observed across the whole study: Pseudoprogression appeared unrelated to alterations in the top peripheral T cell clonotypes detected by TCRB sequencing. PBMC samples for TCRB deep sequencing were selected based on availability. Immune responses induced by the vaccine were seen in approximately 92% of patients across multiple MHC alleles. It was noted by the authors that analyses of patient blood samples could not be reproduced owing to sample limitations.

The time point label, as the study defines it: week 5, during vaccination. A 20-mer mutant IDH1 peptide at 300 micrograms in Montanide made up each vaccine dose, which was injected subcutaneously together with topical imiquimod. Newly diagnosed WHO grade 3 or 4 IDH1-mutant astrocytomas showing loss of nuclear ATRX were present in the donors. The samples were drawn from NOA16, a multicentre, single-arm, open-label phase I trial in Germany that tested a mutant IDH1 peptide vaccine in humans for the first time. Genomic DNA for TCRB sequencing was isolated from EDTA blood with the DNeasy Blood and Tissue Kit. Library preparation employed the immunoSEQ multiplex PCR assay. Rearranged TCR beta chain sequences were amplified with the hsTCRB Kit following the manufacturer's protocol. Sequencing of TCRB libraries was carried out on an Illumina MiSeq. Per the source publication's procedure: The kit vendor's proprietary platform handled demultiplexing, trimming and gene mapping. This is the immuneACCESS table as TCRdb keeps it, with only in-frame sequences that have V and J called. A part of the clones is gone; compared with another copy, unresolved V genes explain less than half, and the rest is unexplained. V and J calls and clone size are copied from that table; D and trimming were computed from the DNA. This sample gives over 25,000 clones in total; roughly 87% of them show up just once. The ten largest clones add up to more than 2.5% of the sample.

Trimming takes 0 bases from V and 7 bases from J, and the germline ends sit 6 bases apart. CDR1 is given as LGHNA and CDR2 as YSLEER, both from the germline V gene. The CDR3 goes from the cysteine to the phenylalanine over 13 residues. Only CDR3 DNA remains: 39 bases, in frame from the first base. To note about this clone: Its target antigen remains unknown. One base away there is no much larger clone; base qualities are not given.

The rearrangement joined TRBV4-3 to TRBJ2-2; the D gene lacks a confident call. The material was peripheral blood mononuclear cells (PBMCs), obtained from a glioma patient whose treatment included an IDH1 peptide vaccine. The receptor was derived from a woman aged 40-49 years with glioma. Some clones in this sample may be carry-over from other donors' samples. The DNA sequence is as follows: TGCGCCAGCAGCCAAGACGAGTTCGGGGAGCTGTTTTTT. It translates to CASSQDEFGELFF.